The next 21 T cell receptor beta chains were all read from a single sample in a study of Graves' ophthalmopathy and Graves' hyperthyroidism. RNA served as the template for amplifying TCR beta CDR3 regions. Second-round multiplex PCR came after a first-round RT-PCR that employed HTBI primers. TCRdb reanalysed the multiplex PCR reads using MiXCR and keeps one entry per CDR3 protein. The profile shows 1 million to 1.3 million distinct CDR3 sequences, less than 45% of them singletons. Material for sequencing was peripheral blood or thyroid tissue (not recorded which). The source of these receptors is an adult man with Graves' hyperthyroidism.

This clonotype was observed many times. The rearrangement joins TRBV2 to TRBJ1-1; TRBD1 might be the D (5 bases). The germline V and J ends were trimmed by 1 base and 4 bases, with 10 bases remaining between them. Germline-derived CDR1 and CDR2 are SNHLY and FYNNEI. The CDR3 sequence is 14 residues long. Written as DNA, the CDR3 is TGTGCCAGCAGTGAAGTGCGGGGGAGCACTGAAGCTTTCTTT. As protein: CASSEVRGSTEAFF.

Remarks on this clonotype: A read error is possible here, since a much larger clone lies one base away. The chain is built from TRBV19 and TRBJ1-1, with a weak D call TRBD1 (6 bases). The CDR3 is 15 amino acids. The V gene's germline CDR1 is LNHDA and CDR2 SQIVND (reference sequence). The CDR3 loop is CACSKTGGLGTEAFF. The CDR3 bases are TGTGCCTGTAGTAAGACAGGAGGCTTAGGAACTGAAGCTTTCTTT.

J is TRBJ2-5 and V is TRBV12-3 or TRBV12-4; no firm D call. Deletions cut 5 bases from V and 5 bases from J, with 15 bases between. The CDR3 totals 14 residues. CDR3 amino acids: CASSLKHAEETQYF. CDR3 in DNA: TGTGCCAGCAGTCTGAAGCACGCGGAGGAGACCCAGTACTTC.

As to this clonotype: One end of the junction does not line up with germline, which may come from a read error. The chain is built from TRBV25-1 and TRBJ2-6; D perhaps matches TRBD1 (5 bases). The CDR3 sequence is 13 residues long. Germline V gene lookup returns CDR1 MGHDK and CDR2 SYGVNS. CDR3 in DNA: TGTGCCAGCAACCCTCCTGGGGCTAACGTCCTGACTTTC. Translated, it gives CASNPPGANVLTF.

This chain uses TRBV29-1 with TRBJ1-1; 10 bases map to TRBD1. CDR3 length: 13 residues. V lost 1 base to trimming and J lost 10 bases; unmatched junction nucleotides: 6. Germline loops: CDR1 SQVTM, CDR2 ANQGSEA. The chain's CDR3 is CSVEGTGGRGAFF. The CDR3, as DNA: TGCAGCGTTGAAGGGACAGGGGGGAGGGGAGCTTTCTTT.

The chain combines TRBV4-2 with TRBJ1-1, with D possibly being TRBD1 (6 bases). Germline loops: CDR1 LGHNA, CDR2 YNFKEQ. The CDR3 sequence is 15 residues long. Deletions cut 0 bases from V and 6 bases from J, with 14 bases between. The CDR3, as DNA: TGTGCCAGCAGCCAAGAGGCAACAGGGTTCGCTGAAGCTTTCTTT. It translates to CASSQEATGFAEAFF.

The sample holds a few counts of this clonotype. The gene calls are TRBV7-6 and TRBJ1-5, with no clear D. The CDR3 runs 13 residues. Trimming cost V 1 base and J 6 bases, with 7 bases left between them. Looked up from germline, CDR1 is SGHVS and CDR2 is FNYEAQ. This CDR3 reads CASSLGATQPQHF. The DNA of the CDR3 is TGTGCCAGCAGCTTAGGGGCAACTCAGCCCCAGCATTTT.

This clonotype was seen at least ten times. V usage is TRBV7-8 and J usage is TRBJ1-3, with D uncertain. Germline lookup yields CDR1 SGHVS and CDR2 FQNEAQ. The ends were cut back, 5 bases at V and 4 bases at J, with 9 bases in the middle. This CDR3 has 13 residues. DNA for the CDR3: TGTGCCAGCAGCCCAACATACGGAAACACCATATATTTT. Its protein product is CASSPTYGNTIYF.

This clonotype was seen ten or more times. The V gene is TRBV14, the J gene TRBJ1-2; D uncertain. This CDR3 region has 15 residues. Germline V gene data show CDR1 as SGHDN and CDR2 as FVKESK. V was cut by 4 bases and J by 0 bases, with 12 bases left in between. This chain's CDR3 is CASSPIHNPNYGYTF. In DNA form, the CDR3 reads TGTGCCAGCAGCCCGATCCACAACCCTAACTATGGCTACACCTTC.

The chain uses TRBV6-5 and TRBJ1-4; D unresolved. The CDR3 is 15 residues long. Germline V gene data show CDR1 as MNHEY and CDR2 as SVGAGI. V was shortened by 5 bases and J by 6 bases, with 16 bases between the two germline ends. The DNA for the CDR3 is TGTGCCAGCAGTGAGCCGGACCTAAAGGATGAAAAACTGTTTTTT. This codes for CASSEPDLKDEKLFF.

CDR3 amino acids: CSVADLTGGQETQYF. The CDR3 nucleotides are TGCAGCGTGGCTGACCTGACAGGGGGACAAGAGACCCAGTACTTC. The chain couples TRBV29-1 to TRBJ2-5, with 9 bases aligning to TRBD1. The CDR3 has 15 amino acids. Germline loops: CDR1 SQVTM, CDR2 ANQGSEA. The V gene end was trimmed by 6 bases and the J gene end by 2 bases; junction bases not matched to a gene: 10. The entire variable domain, with the rest obtained from reference TRBV29-1 and TRBJ2-5, is as follows: SAVISQKPSRDICQRGTSLTIQCQVDSQVTMMFWYRQQPGQSLTLIATANQGSEATYESGFVIDKFPISRPNLTFSTLTVSNMSPEDSSIYLCSVADLTGGQETQYFGPGTRLLVL.

Of note for this clonotype: At one of its ends the junction is not consistent with the germline gene, which may arise from a read error. The chain combines TRBV14 with TRBJ1-1; 9 bases fit TRBD1. Germline-derived CDR1 and CDR2 are SGHDN and FVKESK. CDR3 size: 13 residues. For the CDR3, the DNA is TGTGCCAGCAGCGGACAGGGGTTGACTGAAGCTCTCTTT. It specifies CASSGQGLTEALF.

This clonotype was recorded at least ten times. The gene calls are TRBV20-1 and TRBJ2-2; 7 bases agree with TRBD2. The CDR3 consists of 14 residues. Losses at the gene ends were 4 bases for V and 0 bases for J; bases not matched to a gene: 2. Per the germline V gene, CDR1 is DFQATT and CDR2 is SNEGSKA (reference sequence). For the CDR3, the DNA is TGCAGTGCTACAGCGGGAACGAACACCGGGGAGCTGTTTTTT. It yields the protein CSATAGTNTGELFF.

In the case of this clonotype: A much larger clone differs by one base, so this may be a read error. The V call is TRBV10-3, the J call TRBJ1-1; TRBD1 is a possible D gene (6 bases). V lost 5 bases, J lost 10 bases, and 17 bases lay in between. The CDR3 length is 13 residues. Germline V lookup: CDR1 ENHRY, CDR2 SYGVKD. This CDR3 reads CAISSSDRSGAFF. CDR3 nucleotides: TGTGCCATCAGTTCCAGCGACAGGTCTGGAGCTTTCTTT.

The chain couples TRBV20-1 to TRBJ1-5, with 8 bases aligning to TRBD1. J was trimmed by 0 bases and V by 4 bases; bases with no gene match: 14. Per the germline V gene, CDR1 is DFQATT and CDR2 is SNEGSKA (reference sequence). The CDR3 extends over 18 amino acids. The CDR3 coding sequence is TGCAGTGCTATTAGGGACAGGCCGGGTACTGGTAGCAATCAGCCCCAGCATTTT. Translating it yields CSAIRDRPGTGSNQPQHF.

This clonotype has ten or more counts. V and J are TRBV25-1 and TRBJ2-6, with D unresolved. CDR1 and CDR2 (germline): MGHDK, SYGVNS. V was pared by 3 bases and J by 2 bases, with 8 bases between. The CDR3 runs to 15 residues. The CDR3 sequence is CASSDPSAGANVLTF. CDR3 coding DNA: TGTGCCAGCAGTGACCCCTCCGCTGGGGCCAACGTCCTGACTTTC.

This clonotype was counted between two and nine times. The chain employs TRBV11-2 and TRBJ1-1; D uncertain. This CDR3 is built from 18 residues. Per the germline V gene, CDR1 is SGHAT and CDR2 is FQNNGV. Trimming removed 0 bases from V and 0 bases from J, with 17 bases in between. As DNA, the CDR3 is TGTGCCAGCAGCTTAGACTCCCCCTTTAACACAATGAACACTGAAGCTTTCTTT. It specifies CASSLDSPFNTMNTEAFF.

The chain is built from TRBV29-1 and TRBJ2-2; D may be TRBD1 or TRBD2 (6 bases each). CDR1 is SQVTM, CDR2 ANQGSEA, per germline. V was shortened by 8 bases and J by 6 bases, with 16 bases between the two germline ends. The CDR3 runs 13 residues. The CDR3 here is CSTGNGGPGELFF. The DNA of the CDR3 is TGCAGCACCGGAAATGGGGGGCCCGGGGAGCTGTTTTTT.

The chain has TRBV5-1 and TRBJ2-5, with D possibly being TRBD1 (5 bases). The CDR3 contains 16 residues. Trimming pared 0 bases from V and 1 base from J, leaving 13 bases between. CDR1 and CDR2 (germline): SGHRS, YFSETQ. The CDR3 sequence is CASSLVPDSLQETQYF. The DNA of the CDR3 is TGCGCCAGCAGCTTGGTTCCAGACAGCCTCCAAGAGACCCAGTACTTC.

The chain is built from TRBV10-3 and TRBJ1-5, with 10 bases lining up with TRBD1. Looked up from germline, CDR1 is ENHRY and CDR2 is SYGVKD. V gave up 10 bases and J gave up 2 bases; unmatched junction bases: 8. This CDR3 comprises 15 residues. CDR3 in amino acids: CANSEGTGGNQPQHF. The DNA for the CDR3 is TGTGCCAACTCCGAGGGGACAGGGGGCAATCAGCCCCAGCATTTT.

As concerns this clonotype: Just one base apart from a much larger clone, this may be a read error. The CDR3 nucleotides read TGTGCCAGCAGAACACTAGCGGACCCCCCCTACGAGCAGTACTTC. Its protein is CASRTLADPPYEQYF. V is TRBV7-8 and J is TRBJ2-7; 8 bases map to TRBD2. The germline V gene has CDR1 SGHVS and CDR2 FQNEAQ. J lost 2 bases, V lost 6 bases, and 9 bases had no gene match. This CDR3 spans 15 amino acids.